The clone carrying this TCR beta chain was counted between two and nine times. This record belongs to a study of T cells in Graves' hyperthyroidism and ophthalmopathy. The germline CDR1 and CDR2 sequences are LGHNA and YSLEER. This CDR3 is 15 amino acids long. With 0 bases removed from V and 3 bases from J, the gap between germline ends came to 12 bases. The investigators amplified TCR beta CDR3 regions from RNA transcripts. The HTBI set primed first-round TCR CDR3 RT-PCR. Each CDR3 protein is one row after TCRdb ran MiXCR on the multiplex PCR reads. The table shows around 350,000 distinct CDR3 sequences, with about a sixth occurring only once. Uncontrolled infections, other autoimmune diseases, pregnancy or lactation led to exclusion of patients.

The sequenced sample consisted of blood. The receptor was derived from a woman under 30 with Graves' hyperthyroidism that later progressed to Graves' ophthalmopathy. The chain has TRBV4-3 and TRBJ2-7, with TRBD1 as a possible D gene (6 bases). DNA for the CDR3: TGCGCCAGCAGCCAAGATTCCGGGACAATCTACGAGCAGTACTTC. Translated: CASSQDSGTIYEQYF.